This T cell receptor beta chain is from a study of blood T cell repertoires in COVID-19. Study in general: The cDNA or gDNA used as material had been derived from T cells, B-cell-depleted T cells, or PBMCs.

CDR1 DFQATT and CDR2 SNEGSKA come from the germline V gene (reference sequence). The CDR3 has 14 amino acids. After removal of 3 bases from V and 8 bases from J, the junction contained 8 bases not matched to a gene. Authors' processing steps: It was from reference gene primer amplification that nucleated cell counts were estimated. Clones were read by immunoSEQ multiplex PCR, and TCRdb kept only the in-frame ones, dropping some. V, J and clone size derive from that table, while D and trimming were established from the DNA sequence. The sample holds some 260,000 clones, approximately 86% seen once. This clonotype was sampled from an elderly man with acute or convalescent COVID-19. The V and J genes are TRBV20-1 and TRBJ1-4, with TRBD1 matching 8 bases. The sample consisted of peripheral blood. The CDR3 protein is CSASPPTGDEKLFF. DNA of the CDR3: TGCAGTGCTAGTCCCCCGACAGGGGACGAAAAACTGTTTTTT.